A selection of T cell receptor beta chains follows, all from one sample in a study of cytomegalovirus exposure and HLA in healthy donors. Only in-frame clones appear in the TCRdb table, and some are missing; sequencing was by immunoSEQ multiplex PCR. The table shows under 150,000 clones, with approximately 84% occurring only once. The sequencing sample was made of PBMCs. All receptors come from a man under 40 in good health and CMV-seropositive. Both conserved end residues are part of each CDR3. A D gene is named only where the DNA matches it firmly. Some rows mark clone size as missing; the rest say once, few, many or name a class of expanded clone.

TRBJ1-5	TRBV14	NA	NA	CASSQEVGTDYSNQPQHF	TGTGCCAGCAGCCAAGAGGTCGGGACGGACTATAGCAATCAGCCCCAGCATTTT
TRBJ2-2	TRBV7-9	NA	once	CASSLGAGGVRELFF	TGTGCCAGCAGCTTAGGGGCGGGCGGGGTCCGGGAGCTGTTTTTT
TRBJ2-1	TRBV7-9	TRBD2	NA	CASSPAGGSTENEQFF	TGTGCCAGCAGCCCGGCGGGCGGGAGTACGGAAAATGAGCAGTTCTTC
TRBJ1-3	TRBV27	NA	NA	CASSPLRGAGNTIYF	TGTGCCAGCAGTCCCCTCCGGGGGGCTGGAAACACCATATATTTT
TRBJ1-3	TRBV2	TRBD1	once	CATSRQGASSSGNTIYF	TGTGCGACGTCGAGACAGGGGGCCTCTAGCTCTGGAAACACCATATATTTT
TRBJ2-7	TRBV7-9	TRBD1	NA	CASSSSGQATYEQYF	TGTGCCAGCAGCTCGAGTGGACAGGCGACCTACGAGCAGTACTTC
TRBJ2-1	TRBV9	TRBD2	few	CASSPPSGSYNEQFF	TGTGCCAGCAGCCCCCCTAGCGGGAGTTACAATGAGCAGTTCTTC
TRBJ2-2	TRBV2	NA	NA	CASTVGTHRGGELFF	TGTGCCAGCACCGTGGGGACACACCGCGGCGGGGAGCTGTTTTTT
TRBJ1-3	TRBV30	NA	NA	CAWWSSGNTIYF	TGTGCCTGGTGGAGCTCTGGAAACACCATATATTTT
TRBJ1-5	TRBV2	NA	NA	CASSRTRYSNQPQHF	TGTGCCAGCAGCCGGACACGCTATAGCAATCAGCCCCAGCATTTT
TRBJ2-1	TRBV7-9	NA	NA	CASSLAGGTYNEQFF	TGTGCCAGCAGCTTAGCGGGAGGCACCTACAATGAGCAGTTCTTC
TRBJ2-3	TRBV6-1	TRBD1	NA	CASTTRTGPQDTQYF	TGTGCCAGCACGACCCGGACAGGCCCACAGGATACGCAGTATTTT
TRBJ1-4	TRBV27	NA	NA	CASSKGLDEKLFF	TGTGCCAGTTCCAAGGGGTTGGATGAAAAACTGTTTTTT
TRBJ2-7	TRBV6-5	NA	NA	CASSRDLLTYEQYF	TGTGCCAGCAGCCGGGACTTGCTTACCTACGAGCAGTACTTC
TRBJ1-2	TRBV6-9	NA	NA	CASSPNPRDNGISNYGYTF	TGTGCCAGCAGCCCTAATCCCCGGGACAATGGAATATCCAACTATGGCTACACCTTC
TRBJ2-7	TRBV29-1	TRBD1	NA	CSVAGQGLSEQYF	TGCAGCGTGGCGGGACAGGGGTTGTCCGAGCAGTACTTC
TRBJ2-2	TRBV11-2	NA	NA	CASSSAFGQPQAGELFF	TGTGCCAGCAGCTCCGCGTTTGGGCAGCCTCAGGCCGGGGAGCTGTTTTTT
TRBJ2-3	TRBV5-1	TRBD2	NA	CASSLDLLAGGTDTQYF	TGCGCCAGCAGCTTGGACCTACTAGCGGGGGGGACAGATACGCAGTATTTT
TRBJ2-1	TRBV27	TRBD2	NA	CASTSGGYNEQFF	TGTGCCAGCACGAGCGGGGGCTACAATGAGCAGTTCTTC
TRBJ2-7	TRBV6-1	NA	NA	CASSSQRPDDEQYF	TGTGCCAGCAGCAGCCAGAGGCCGGATGACGAGCAGTACTTC
TRBJ2-2	TRBV5-4	NA	NA	CASSLTAGAGTGELFF	TGTGCCAGCAGCTTGACGGCGGGGGCGGGCACCGGGGAGCTGTTTTTT
TRBJ1-5	TRBV2	TRBD1	NA	CASSKNRGSNQPQHF	TGTGCCAGCAGTAAAAACAGGGGTAGCAATCAGCCCCAGCATTTT
TRBJ2-1	TRBV7-3	TRBD1	NA	CASSRTGQGDPEQFF	TGTGCCAGCAGTCGCACGGGACAGGGGGACCCTGAGCAGTTCTTC
TRBJ2-7	TRBV4-2	NA	NA	CASSQEGRRSDEQYF	TGTGCCAGCAGCCAAGAAGGACGGCGTAGCGACGAGCAGTACTTC
TRBJ2-7	TRBV13	NA	NA	CASSLAGAFMGEQYF	TGTGCCAGCAGCCTGGCGGGGGCCTTCATGGGGGAGCAGTACTTC
TRBJ1-4	TRBV18	TRBD1	NA	CASSLGQGDEKLFF	TGTGCCAGCTCACTCGGACAGGGGGACGAAAAACTGTTTTTT
TRBJ1-4	TRBV19	TRBD1	NA	CASSIEGTGGLQATNEKLFF	TGTGCCAGTAGTATAGAAGGGACAGGAGGGTTGCAGGCAACTAATGAAAAACTGTTTTTT
TRBJ2-2	TRBV27	NA	NA	CASRPRDFSTGELFF	TGTGCCAGCCGACCCCGGGACTTCAGTACCGGGGAGCTGTTTTTT
TRBJ2-7	TRBV11-2	NA	NA	CASSLDPTRGEQYF	TGTGCCAGCAGCTTAGATCCCACACGGGGCGAGCAGTACTTC
TRBJ1-1	TRBV29-1	NA	NA	CSVTLGGMNTEAFF	TGCAGCGTTACCCTAGGAGGGATGAACACTGAAGCTTTCTTT
TRBJ2-7	TRBV28	TRBD1	NA	CASSGSGTGRYEQYF	TGTGCCAGCAGTGGCTCCGGGACAGGGCGATACGAGCAGTACTTC
TRBJ1-5	TRBV27	NA	NA	CASSLRGGQPQHF	TGTGCCAGCAGTTTAAGGGGAGGACAGCCCCAGCATTTT
TRBJ2-7	TRBV11-3	NA	NA	CASSLASGGNYEQYF	TGTGCCAGCAGCTTAGCGTCCGGCGGTAACTACGAGCAGTACTTC
TRBJ1-2	TRBV7-2	NA	NA	CASSLGQGYTF	TGTGCCAGCAGCTTAGGACAGGGCTACACCTTC
TRBJ1-3	TRBV7-9	NA	NA	CSSSPGGGNTIYF	TGTTCCAGCAGCCCGGGAGGTGGAAACACCATATATTTT
TRBJ2-3	TRBV5-5	TRBD1	NA	CASSVTGTGEADTQYF	TGTGCCAGCAGCGTAACCGGGACAGGGGAGGCAGATACGCAGTATTTT
TRBJ2-1	TRBV18	NA	NA	CASSPDRHLYNEQFF	TGTGCCAGCTCTCCCGACCGACATCTTTACAATGAGCAGTTCTTC
TRBJ2-7	TRBV25-1	NA	NA	CASRNFQGGSYEQYF	TGTGCCAGCAGAAATTTCCAAGGGGGCTCCTACGAGCAGTACTTC
TRBJ2-7	TRBV6-5	TRBD2	NA	CASRYGREVSYEQYF	TGTGCCAGCAGATACGGGCGGGAGGTTTCCTACGAGCAGTACTTC
TRBJ2-5	TRBV11-2	NA	NA	CASSLSDYPTQYF	TGTGCCAGCAGCTTATCGGACTACCCGACCCAGTACTTC
TRBJ2-1	TRBV2	TRBD2	NA	CASSPSSGRNEQFF	TGTGCCAGCAGCCCCTCTAGCGGGAGAAATGAGCAGTTCTTC
TRBJ2-3	TRBV29-1	NA	once	CSLGDTQYF	TGCAGCCTAGGCGATACGCAGTATTTT
TRBJ2-1	TRBV7-2	TRBD2	NA	CASSLAGVRSYNEQFF	TGTGCCAGCAGTCTAGCGGGAGTGAGGTCCTACAATGAGCAGTTCTTC
TRBJ2-5	TRBV7-8	NA	NA	CATTSYSVGGPYQETQYF	TGTGCCACCACCTCATATAGCGTTGGTGGGCCCTACCAAGAGACCCAGTACTTC
TRBJ1-6	TRBV29-1	NA	NA	CSATSRGKDNSPLHF	TGCAGCGCTACCTCGAGGGGGAAGGATAATTCACCCCTCCACTTT
TRBJ1-3	TRBV5-6	TRBD1	once	CASSSYGTGVSVHTIYF	TGTGCCAGCAGCTCCTACGGGACAGGGGTTAGTGTTCACACCATATATTTT
TRBJ2-3	TRBV2	TRBD2	NA	CASTNLAGSTDTQYF	TGTGCCAGCACTAATCTAGCGGGGTCAACAGATACGCAGTATTTT
TRBJ2-7	TRBV29-1	TRBD1	NA	CSVGQASSYEQYF	TGCAGCGTGGGACAGGCTTCCTCCTACGAGCAGTACTTC
TRBJ1-1	TRBV9	TRBD1	NA	CASSPQTGLPEAFF	TGTGCCAGCAGCCCCCAGACAGGGCTCCCTGAAGCTTTCTTT
TRBJ2-2	TRBV6-5	TRBD2	NA	CASSGRLAGNGELFF	TGTGCCAGCAGTGGACGACTAGCGGGGAACGGGGAGCTGTTTTTT
TRBJ1-5	TRBV11-2	NA	NA	CASSVQGNQPQHF	TGTGCCAGCAGTGTGCAGGGGAATCAGCCCCAGCATTTT
TRBJ2-2	TRBV7-9	NA	NA	CASSIFLENTGELFF	TGTGCCAGCAGTATCTTTTTAGAGAACACCGGGGAGCTGTTTTTT
TRBJ1-1	TRBV5-8	NA	NA	CASSLQGLLTEAFF	TGTGCCAGCAGCTTGCAGGGGTTGTTAACTGAAGCTTTCTTT
TRBJ2-7	TRBV25-1	TRBD2	NA	CASSANRGGSSYEQYF	TGTGCCAGCAGCGCGAATAGGGGCGGGAGCTCCTACGAGCAGTACTTC
TRBJ2-3	TRBV5-1	NA	NA	CASSLEVGADTQYF	TGCGCCAGCAGCTTGGAGGTGGGAGCGGATACGCAGTATTTT
TRBJ1-1	TRBV7-6	NA	once	CASRDIGAEAFF	TGTGCCAGCAGAGATATCGGTGCTGAAGCTTTCTTT
TRBJ1-1	TRBV19	NA	NA	CASRIQGKGEAFF	TGTGCCAGTAGGATACAGGGAAAAGGTGAAGCTTTCTTT
TRBJ2-5	TRBV5-1	TRBD1	NA	CASKPGQQETQYF	TGCGCCAGCAAGCCGGGACAGCAAGAGACCCAGTACTTC
TRBJ2-7	TRBV6-5	TRBD1	NA	CASSLDRGDSYEQYF	TGTGCCAGCAGTCTCGACAGGGGGGATTCCTACGAGCAGTACTTC